One and the same sample provided the 5 T cell receptor beta chains below, sequenced in a study of technical replicates of blood from several donors. Only in-frame clones appear in the TCRdb table, and some are missing; sequencing was by immunoSEQ multiplex PCR. The table lists under 65,000 clones, about 96% of them singletons. Sequences were obtained from T cells isolated from PBMCs. Every receptor here comes from a human donor in good health.

This rearrangement joins TRBV6-5 to TRBJ1-4, with a tentative D call TRBD1 (6 bases). Per the germline V gene, CDR1 is MNHEY and CDR2 is SVGAGI. The CDR3 totals 15 residues. The V end lost 4 bases, the J end lost 8 bases, and 17 bases lay between the germline ends. The CDR3 nucleotides read TGTGCCAGCAGTTTACAGGGTGGGGGAACGGAAAAACTGTTTTTT. It translates to CASSLQGGGTEKLFF.

The rearrangement uses TRBV25-1 and TRBJ2-2, with 8 bases aligning to TRBD2. Trimming removed 6 bases from V and 5 bases from J; junction bases left unmatched: 11. Per germline, CDR1 MGHDK and CDR2 SYGVNS. CDR3 size: 16 residues. The CDR3 region has the DNA TGTGCCAGCAGGGAAGCGGGAGCCGGGGGTACCGGGGAGCTGTTTTTT. Its translation is CASREAGAGGTGELFF.

The chain recombines TRBV5-1 with TRBJ1-4; 9 nucleotides match TRBD1. CDR3 size: 15 residues. The germline CDR1 and CDR2 sequences are SGHRS and YFSETQ. J lost 7 bases, V lost 4 bases, and 8 bases had no gene match. CDR3 residues: CASSRRTGEGEKLFF. In nucleotides, the CDR3 is TGCGCCAGCAGCAGGAGGACAGGGGAGGGTGAAAAACTGTTTTTT.

The genes are TRBV9 and TRBJ1-3; no reliable D call. Trimming stripped 0 bases from V and 0 bases from J, with 13 bases between. CDR3 length: 17 residues. Per germline, CDR1 SGDLS and CDR2 YYNGEE. The CDR3 sequence: CASSVESARSSGNTIYF. In nucleotides, the CDR3 is TGTGCCAGCAGCGTAGAAAGTGCCCGGAGCTCTGGAAACACCATATATTTT.

Only one count was recorded for this clone. V gene TRBV14 combines with J gene TRBJ1-2, with D maybe TRBD1 (6 bases). CDR3 size: 13 residues. V lost 4 bases and J lost 2, with 8 bases in between. Germline V CDR1 and CDR2: SGHDN, FVKESK. The CDR3 sequence is CASSLGQNYGYTF. DNA of the CDR3: TGTGCCAGCAGCCTCGGACAGAACTATGGCTACACCTTC.